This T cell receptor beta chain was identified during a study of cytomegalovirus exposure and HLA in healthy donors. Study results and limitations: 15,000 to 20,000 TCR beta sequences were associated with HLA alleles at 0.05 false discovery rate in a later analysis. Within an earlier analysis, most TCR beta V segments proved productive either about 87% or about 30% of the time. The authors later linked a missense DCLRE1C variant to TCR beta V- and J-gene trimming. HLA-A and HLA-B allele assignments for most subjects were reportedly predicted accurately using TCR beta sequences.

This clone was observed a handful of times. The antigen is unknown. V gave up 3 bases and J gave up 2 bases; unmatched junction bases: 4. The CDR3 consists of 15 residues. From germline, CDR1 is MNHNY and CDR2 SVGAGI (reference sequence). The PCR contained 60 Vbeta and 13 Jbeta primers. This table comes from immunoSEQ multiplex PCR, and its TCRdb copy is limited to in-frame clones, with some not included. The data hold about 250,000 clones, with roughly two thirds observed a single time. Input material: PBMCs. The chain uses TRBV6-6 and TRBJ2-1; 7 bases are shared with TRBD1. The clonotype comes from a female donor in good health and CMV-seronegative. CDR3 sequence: CASSYLGQTYNEQFF. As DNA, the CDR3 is TGTGCCAGCAGTTATTTGGGACAGACCTACAATGAGCAGTTCTTC.